This TCR beta chain was profiled in a study of cytomegalovirus exposure and HLA in healthy donors. Study summary: Falling in the Caucasian-associated ancestry cluster were 81% of around 370 genotyped donors.

The study ran its PCR with 60 Vbeta and 13 Jbeta primers. Method: immunoSEQ multiplex PCR; TCRdb's copy keeps in-frame clones and lacks some. In the table there are 150,000 or so clones, 80% of which are singletons. V was cut by 8 bases and J by 7 bases, with 14 bases left in between. The CDR3 extends over 12 amino acids. Per germline, CDR1 MDHEN and CDR2 SYDVKM. The receptor comes from a woman in her forties in good health and CMV-seronegative. The sequenced sample consisted of PBMCs. This chain uses TRBV28 with TRBJ2-5; D gene ambiguous. CDR3 sequence (DNA): TGTGCCAGCCCTTCCCCTCTAGGGACCCAGTACTTC. This translates into CASPSPLGTQYF.